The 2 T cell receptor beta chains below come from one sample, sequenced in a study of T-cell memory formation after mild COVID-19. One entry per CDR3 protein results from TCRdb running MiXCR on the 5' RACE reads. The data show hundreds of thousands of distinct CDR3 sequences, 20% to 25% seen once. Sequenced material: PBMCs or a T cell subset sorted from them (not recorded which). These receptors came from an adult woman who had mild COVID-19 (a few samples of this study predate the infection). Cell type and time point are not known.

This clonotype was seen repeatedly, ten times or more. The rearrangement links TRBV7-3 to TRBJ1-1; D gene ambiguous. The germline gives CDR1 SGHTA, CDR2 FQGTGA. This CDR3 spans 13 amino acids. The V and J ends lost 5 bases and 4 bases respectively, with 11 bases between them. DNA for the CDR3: TGTGCCAGCAGCCTTAAGGGAGGCACTGAAGCTTTCTTT. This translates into CASSLKGGTEAFF. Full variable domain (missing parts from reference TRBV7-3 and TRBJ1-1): GAGVSQTPSNKVTEKGKYVELRCDPISGHTALYWYRQSLGQGPEFLIYFQGTGAADDSGLPNDRFFAVRPEGSVSTLKIQRTERGDSAVYLCASSLKGGTEAFFGQGTRLTVV.

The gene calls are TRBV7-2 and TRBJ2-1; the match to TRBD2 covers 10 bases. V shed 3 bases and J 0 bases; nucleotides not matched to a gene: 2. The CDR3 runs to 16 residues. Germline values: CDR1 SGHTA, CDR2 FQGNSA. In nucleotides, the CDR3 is TGTGCCAGCAGCTTTAGCGGGGGGATCTCCTACAATGAGCAGTTCTTC. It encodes CASSFSGGISYNEQFF. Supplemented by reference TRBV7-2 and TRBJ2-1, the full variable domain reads GAGVSQSPSNKVTEKGKDVELRCDPISGHTALYWYRQSLGQGLEFLIYFQGNSAPDKSGLPSDRFSAERTGGSVSTLTIQRTQQEDSAVYLCASSFSGGISYNEQFFGPGTRLTVL.